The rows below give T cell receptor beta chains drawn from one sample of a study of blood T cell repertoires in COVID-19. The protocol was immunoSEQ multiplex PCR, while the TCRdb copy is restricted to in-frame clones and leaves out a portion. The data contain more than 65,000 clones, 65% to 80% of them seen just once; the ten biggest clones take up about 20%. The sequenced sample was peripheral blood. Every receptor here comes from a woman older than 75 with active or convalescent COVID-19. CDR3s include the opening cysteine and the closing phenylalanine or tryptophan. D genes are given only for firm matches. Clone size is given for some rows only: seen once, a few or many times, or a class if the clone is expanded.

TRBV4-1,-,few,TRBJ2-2,CASSQTEGADTGELFF,TGCGCCAGCAGCCAAACGGAGGGGGCCGACACCGGGGAGCTGTTTTTT
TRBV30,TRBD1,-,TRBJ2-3,CAWSVGQGTDTQYF,TGTGCCTGGAGCGTCGGACAGGGCACAGATACGCAGTATTTT
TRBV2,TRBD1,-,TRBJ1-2,CASRQGTSYGYTF,TGTGCCAGCAGACAGGGGACCTCCTATGGCTACACCTTC
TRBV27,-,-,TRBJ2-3,CASSDLMIVDTQYF,TGTGCCAGCAGCGACTTGATGATTGTAGATACGCAGTATTTT
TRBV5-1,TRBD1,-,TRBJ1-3,CASSLGRGTNTIYF,TGCGCCAGCAGCTTGGGCAGGGGGACAAACACCATATATTTT
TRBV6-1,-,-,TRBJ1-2,CASSEASYSDGYTF,TGTGCCAGCAGTGAAGCTAGCTATTCGGATGGCTACACCTTC
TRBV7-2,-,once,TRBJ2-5,CASSLAVADQETQYF,TGTGCCAGCAGCTTAGCGGTCGCGGACCAAGAGACCCAGTACTTC
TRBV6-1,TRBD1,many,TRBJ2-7,CASSASGTGRIYEQYF,TGTGCCAGCAGTGCGTCCGGGACAGGGAGAATCTACGAGCAGTACTTC
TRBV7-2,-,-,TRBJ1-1,CASSPGVWNTEAFF,TGTGCCAGCAGCCCCGGGGTTTGGAACACTGAAGCTTTCTTT
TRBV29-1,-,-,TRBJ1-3,CSVEDLGSRNSGNTIYF,TGCAGCGTTGAAGATCTAGGGAGTCGGAACTCTGGAAACACCATATATTTT
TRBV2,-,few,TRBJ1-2,CASSATVSGYTF,TGTGCCAGCAGTGCTACAGTGAGTGGCTACACCTTC
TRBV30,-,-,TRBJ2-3,CAWSTGGIVDTQYF,TGTGCCTGGAGTACTGGGGGGATTGTAGATACGCAGTATTTT
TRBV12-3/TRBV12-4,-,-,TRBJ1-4,CASSFTGQEKLFF,TGTGCCAGCAGTTTTACAGGGCAGGAAAAACTGTTTTTT
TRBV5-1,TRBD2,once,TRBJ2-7,CASSLGPSGAYSSYEQYF,TGCGCCAGCAGCTTGGGCCCTAGCGGGGCCTACTCCTCCTACGAGCAGTACTTC
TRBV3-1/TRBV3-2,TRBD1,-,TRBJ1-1,CASSQGQGRTEAFF,TGTGCCAGCAGCCAGGGACAGGGAAGGACTGAAGCTTTCTTT
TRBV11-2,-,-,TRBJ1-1,CASSLGRAADTEAFF,TGTGCCAGCAGCTTAGGGCGGGCCGCGGACACTGAAGCTTTCTTT
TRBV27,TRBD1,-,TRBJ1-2,CASAHGTGGDGYTF,TGTGCCAGCGCCCACGGGACAGGGGGCGATGGCTACACCTTC
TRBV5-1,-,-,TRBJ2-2,CASSAGQRSGELFF,TGCGCCAGCAGCGCCGGCCAGCGGTCCGGGGAGCTGTTTTTT
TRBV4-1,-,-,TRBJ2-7,CASSQVGGEDEQYF,TGCGCCAGCAGCCAAGTTGGCGGGGAAGACGAGCAGTACTTC
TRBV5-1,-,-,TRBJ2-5,CASKTGSFGSRVQETQYF,TGCGCCAGCAAGACAGGCAGCTTTGGGTCTAGAGTCCAAGAGACCCAGTACTTC
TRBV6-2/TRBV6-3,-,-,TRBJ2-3,CASSYFAATDTQYF,TGTGCCAGCAGTTACTTTGCGGCGACAGATACGCAGTATTTT
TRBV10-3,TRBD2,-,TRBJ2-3,CAISHAGGQDTQYF,TGTGCCATCAGTCACGCGGGGGGCCAGGATACGCAGTATTTT
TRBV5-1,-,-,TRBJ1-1,CASSSLLGGDTEAFF,TGCGCCAGCAGCTCGCTCCTCGGGGGAGACACTGAAGCTTTCTTT
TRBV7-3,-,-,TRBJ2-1,CASSLNNRVGNEQFF,TGTGCCAGCAGCTTAAATAACAGGGTAGGAAATGAGCAGTTCTTC
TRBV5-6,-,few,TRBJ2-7,CASTRSSSYEQYF,TGTGCCAGCACCCGGAGCAGCTCCTACGAGCAGTACTTC
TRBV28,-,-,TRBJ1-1,CASSFRGYTEAFF,TGTGCCAGCAGTTTTCGGGGGTACACTGAAGCTTTCTTT
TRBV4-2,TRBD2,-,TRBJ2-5,CASSQEPAGGETQYF,TGTGCCAGCAGCCAAGAGCCAGCGGGAGGGGAGACCCAGTACTTC
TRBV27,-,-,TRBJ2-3,CASSLSTRAGSTDTQYF,TGTGCCAGCAGTTTATCGACCAGGGCTGGCAGCACAGATACGCAGTATTTT
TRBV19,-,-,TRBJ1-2,CASSTPTANGYTF,TGTGCCAGTAGTACCCCGACAGCTAATGGCTACACCTTC
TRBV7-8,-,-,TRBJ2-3,CASSLSWRKGTDTQYF,TGTGCCAGCAGCTTATCCTGGCGGAAAGGCACAGATACGCAGTATTTT
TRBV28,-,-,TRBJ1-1,CASSLGGLNTEAFF,TGTGCCAGCAGTTTAGGTGGACTTAACACTGAAGCTTTCTTT
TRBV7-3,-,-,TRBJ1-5,CASSLSFNQPQHF,TGTGCCAGCAGCTTATCCTTCAATCAGCCCCAGCATTTT
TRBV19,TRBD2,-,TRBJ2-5,CASSNLGLAGETQYF,TGTGCCAGTAGTAACCTCGGACTAGCGGGGGAGACCCAGTACTTC
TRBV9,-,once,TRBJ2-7,CASSVAGSLEQYF,TGTGCCAGCAGCGTAGCGGGGAGCCTGGAGCAGTACTTC
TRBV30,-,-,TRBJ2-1,CAWGGRGGTYNEQFF,TGTGCTTGGGGGGGGAGAGGGGGCACCTACAATGAGCAGTTCTTC
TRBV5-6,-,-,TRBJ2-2,CASSLGPRGSGELFF,TGTGCCAGCAGCTTGGGCCCCAGGGGTAGCGGGGAGCTGTTTTTT
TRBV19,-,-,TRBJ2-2,CASSISGNAGELFF,TGTGCCAGTAGTATATCCGGGAACGCCGGGGAGCTGTTTTTT
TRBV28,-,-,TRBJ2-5,CASSLGGTVETQYF,TGTGCCAGCAGTCTAGGGGGGACAGTGGAGACCCAGTACTTC
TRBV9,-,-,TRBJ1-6,CASSVVQDNSPLHF,TGTGCCAGCAGCGTAGTCCAGGATAATTCACCCCTCCACTTT
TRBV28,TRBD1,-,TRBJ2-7,CASSPGQKLHKYEQYF,TGTGCCAGCAGCCCGGGACAGAAGTTACATAAATACGAGCAGTACTTC
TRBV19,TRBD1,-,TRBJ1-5,CASRQGDSNQPQHF,TGTGCCAGTAGACAGGGGGATAGCAATCAGCCCCAGCATTTT
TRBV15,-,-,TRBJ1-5,CATSSRQGNQPQHF,TGTGCCACCAGCAGTCGACAGGGCAATCAGCCCCAGCATTTT
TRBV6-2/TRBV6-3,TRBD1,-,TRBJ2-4,CASSYPQGANIQYF,TGTGCCAGCAGTTACCCGCAGGGGGCGAACATTCAGTACTTC
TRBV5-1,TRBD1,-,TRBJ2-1,CASSGTGVENEQFF,TGCGCCAGCAGCGGGACAGGTGTTGAAAATGAGCAGTTCTTC
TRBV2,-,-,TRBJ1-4,CASKLATNEKLFF,TGTGCCAGCAAGCTTGCAACTAATGAAAAACTGTTTTTT
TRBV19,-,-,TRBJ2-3,CASSLEGTDTQYF,TGTGCCAGTAGTTTGGAGGGCACAGATACGCAGTATTTT
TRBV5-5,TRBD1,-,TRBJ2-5,CASSLFVAGQGYQETQYF,TGTGCCAGCAGCTTGTTTGTCGCGGGACAGGGCTACCAAGAGACCCAGTACTTC